What follows are 26 T cell receptor beta chains derived from one specimen sequenced in a study of T cells expressing NK-cell markers. TCRdb reworked the 5' RACE reads into one entry per CDR3 protein, no DNA. The sample includes 120,000 to 150,000 distinct CDR3 sequences. Material: blood T cells: a sorted CD56 or NKG2C T cell subset, CD4+ or CD8+ T cells, or bulk PBMC T cells (not recorded which). Receptors originate from a man aged 18 to 29 in good health.

This chain uses TRBV4-2 with TRBJ2-3; TCRdb names TRBD2, which stays unverified in the absence of DNA. CDR3 length: 16 residues. The germline CDR1 and CDR2 sequences are LGHNA and YNFKEQ. This chain's CDR3 is CASSQLDHLEADTQYF.

This rearrangement joins TRBV20-1 to TRBJ2-1; TCRdb proposes TRBD2, but this gene call is untestable without DNA. The CDR3 runs 17 residues. Per germline, CDR1 DFQATT and CDR2 SNEGSKA (reference sequence). The CDR3 loop reads CSARDWGGELTYNEQFF.

The chain is built from TRBV5-1 and TRBJ2-1; TCRdb names TRBD1, which stays unverified in the absence of DNA. Germline CDR1 SGHRS, CDR2 YFSETQ. The CDR3 spans 15 residues. Here the CDR3 reads CASSFLGTGEGEQFF. Full variable domain (remainder filled in from reference TRBV5-1 and TRBJ2-1): KAGVTQTPRYLIKTRGQQVTLSCSPISGHRSVSWYQQTPGQGLQFLFEYFSETQRNKGNFPGRFSGRQFSNSRSEMNVSTLELGDSALYLCASSFLGTGEGEQFFGPGTRLTVL.

The chain employs TRBV4-2 and TRBJ2-3; TCRdb designates TRBD2, a call that cannot be tested without DNA. This CDR3 has 17 amino acids. From germline, CDR1 is LGHNA and CDR2 YNFKEQ. CDR3 residues: CASSQDPSSSYTDTQYF.

Here the CDR3 reads CASSLFGLRSEDTQYF. The chain uses TRBV5-1 and TRBJ2-3. The V gene's germline CDR1 is SGHRS and CDR2 YFSETQ. The CDR3 runs to 16 residues. Looking up the rest from reference TRBV5-1 and TRBJ2-3 gives the full variable domain: KAGVTQTPRYLIKTRGQQVTLSCSPISGHRSVSWYQQTPGQGLQFLFEYFSETQRNKGNFPGRFSGRQFSNSRSEMNVSTLELGDSALYLCASSLFGLRSEDTQYFGPGTRLTVL.

V is TRBV7-9 and J is TRBJ2-7; TCRdb's assignment of TRBD2 cannot be checked, as there is no DNA. The CDR3 has 12 residues. CDR1 is SEHNR and CDR2 is FQNEAQ in the germline V gene (reference sequence). The CDR3 loop reads CASSPPSYEQYF.

The CDR3 region is CASSQDLETDYYYNEQFF. The rearrangement uses TRBV4-1 and TRBJ2-1; the D call of TRBD2 rests on TCRdb alone, since no DNA is present to check it. Per the germline V gene, CDR1 is MGHRA and CDR2 is YSYEKL. The CDR3 runs to 18 residues.

This chain connects TRBV20-1 to TRBJ2-5. From germline, CDR1 is DFQATT and CDR2 SNEGSKA (reference sequence). This CDR3 has 12 amino acids. The CDR3 region is CSARDSIQTQYF.

The chain has TRBV19 and TRBJ2-2; with no DNA, the TCRdb D assignment of TRBD2 cannot be verified. This CDR3 has 11 residues. The germline CDR1 and CDR2 sequences are LNHDA and SQIVND (reference sequence). CDR3 residues: CASRRGGELFF.

V and J are TRBV6-5 and TRBJ1-4; the D gene TCRdb calls, TRBD1, cannot be checked with no DNA. The CDR3 is 15 residues long. Germline CDR1 MNHEY, CDR2 SVGAGI. CDR3 loop: CASSHSGGLGEKLFF.

The V and J genes are TRBV29-1 and TRBJ2-2; lacking DNA, the TRBD1 call made by TCRdb goes unchecked. The CDR3 extends over 13 amino acids. CDR1 is SQVTM and CDR2 is ANQGSEA in the germline V gene. The CDR3 loop is CSVPTGRAGELFF.

The chain carries TRBV12-3 or TRBV12-4 and TRBJ2-4; TCRdb picks TRBD2, but there is no DNA to check that call. The CDR3 length is 15 residues. CDR3: CASSTPSEKDGIQYF.

J is TRBJ1-2 and V is TRBV30; lacking DNA, the TRBD1 call made by TCRdb goes unchecked. The germline CDR1 and CDR2 sequences are GTSNPN and SVGIG (reference sequence). This CDR3 has 16 amino acids. CDR3 protein: CAWRGEGAEANYGYTF.

The chain recombines TRBV12-3 or TRBV12-4 with TRBJ2-5; TCRdb's D call of TRBD1 is untestable without DNA. CDR3 length: 15 amino acids. The chain's CDR3 is CASSSRDRYQETQYF.

This chain connects TRBV29-1 to TRBJ2-7; checking the TCRdb D call of TRBD1 is not possible without DNA. There are 12 residues in the CDR3. Germline V gene data show CDR1 as SQVTM and CDR2 as ANQGSEA. The chain's CDR3 is CSVEGQGGEQYF.

V and J are TRBV6-1 and TRBJ1-3. The germline CDR1 and CDR2 sequences are MNHNS and SASEGT. This CDR3 is built from 15 residues. CDR3 loop: CASSEAPSSGNTIYF.

The rearrangement joins TRBV7-8 to TRBJ2-7; there is no DNA to check the TCRdb D call of TRBD1. From germline, CDR1 is SGHVS and CDR2 FQNEAQ. The CDR3 contains 13 residues. The chain's CDR3 is CASSLNRGGEQYF.

The chain employs TRBV28 and TRBJ2-7. Germline V gene sequence: CDR1 MDHEN, CDR2 SYDVKM. The CDR3 extends over 15 amino acids. The CDR3 sequence is CASTIAWSLDYEQYF.

The CDR3 sequence: CASSLGLGYEQYF. The genes are TRBV5-4 and TRBJ2-7. The CDR3 spans 13 residues. The V gene's germline CDR1 is SGHNT and CDR2 YYREEE (reference sequence).

The rearrangement uses TRBV14 and TRBJ2-1; TCRdb indicates TRBD1, and absent DNA this call remains unverified. CDR3 length equals 14 residues. Germline lookup yields CDR1 SGHDN and CDR2 FVKESK. Here the CDR3 reads CASSLGTPLREQFF. Full variable domain (rest looked up from reference TRBV14 and TRBJ2-1): EAGVTQFPSHSVIEKGQTVTLRCDPISGHDNLYWYRRVMGKEIKFLLHFVKESKQDESGMPNNRFLAERTGGTYSTLKVQPAELEDSGVYFCASSLGTPLREQFFGPGTRLTVL.

V usage is TRBV5-5 and J usage is TRBJ1-2. The CDR3 length is 15 residues. Germline CDR1 SGHKS, CDR2 YYEKEE (reference sequence). The CDR3 here is CASSSDGSLGYGYTF.

This rearrangement joins TRBV27 to TRBJ2-3; TCRdb gives TRBD2 as the D gene, but with no DNA this cannot be confirmed. Germline V gene sequence: CDR1 MNHEY, CDR2 SMNVEV (reference sequence). The CDR3 has 15 amino acids. CDR3 residues: CASSPPAGGIDTQYF.

The J gene is TRBJ2-3, the V gene TRBV5-5; with no DNA, the TCRdb D assignment of TRBD2 cannot be verified. The germline V gene has CDR1 SGHKS and CDR2 YYEKEE (reference sequence). CDR3 length: 18 residues. The chain's CDR3 is CASSLWGLAGQEADTQYF.

J is TRBJ2-5 and V is TRBV29-1; TCRdb indicates TRBD2, and absent DNA this call remains unverified. The germline gives CDR1 SQVTM, CDR2 ANQGSEA. CDR3 length: 14 residues. The CDR3 protein is CSVDKGTSGETQYF.

V and J are TRBV10-2 and TRBJ1-1; TCRdb returns TRBD1, unconfirmable since there is no DNA. This CDR3 comprises 15 residues. Germline CDR1 is WSHSY and CDR2 is SAAADI. The CDR3 loop is CASSAFTGTNTEAFF.

The CDR3: CASSSETGANVLTF. The chain recombines TRBV6-2 or TRBV6-3 with TRBJ2-6. The CDR3 extends over 14 amino acids. Germline V gene sequence: CDR1 MNHEY, CDR2 SVGEGT.